This entry lists 20 T cell receptor beta chains sequenced from one sample in a study of a mutant IDH1 vaccine in newly diagnosed glioma. Generated by immunoSEQ multiplex PCR, the TCRdb table keeps only in-frame clones and is missing some. The table includes around 64,000 clones, around 80% detected once. Time point here: baseline, week 1 (first vaccination visit). Noted treatment: pre-vaccination baseline after standard-of-care therapy. The sequencing used peripheral blood mononuclear cells (PBMCs), collected from a glioma patient treated with radiotherapy, temozolomide or both. The source is a woman under 30 with glioma. Some clones in this sample may be carry-over from other donors' samples.

The CDR3 region is CASNDRTYEQYF. Written as DNA, the CDR3 is TGTGCCAGCAACGACAGAACCTACGAGCAGTACTTC. V and J are TRBV2 and TRBJ2-7; D might be TRBD1 (5 bases). Trimming cost V 7 bases and J 2 bases, with 9 bases left between them. The V gene's germline CDR1 is SNHLY and CDR2 FYNNEI. The CDR3 is made up of 12 amino acids.

The rearrangement joins TRBV10-2 to TRBJ2-1, with TRBD2 matching over 16 bases. Trimming cost V 8 bases and J 2 bases; bases outside gene matches: 6. Germline loops: CDR1 WSHSY, CDR2 SAAADI. The CDR3 covers 17 residues. The CDR3 coding sequence is TGCGCCAGCGGGGGACTAGCGGGGGGGCTAGCCTACAATGAGCAGTTCTTC. Amino acid sequence: CASGGLAGGLAYNEQFF.

The chain links TRBV5-1 to TRBJ1-5; D is unresolved. Trimming cost V 0 bases and J 1 base, with 8 bases left between them. The CDR3 covers 15 residues. CDR1 and CDR2 (germline): SGHRS, YFSETQ. Written as DNA, the CDR3 is TGCGCCAGCAGCTTGGACGGAACCAGCAATCAGCCCCAGCATTTT. It encodes CASSLDGTSNQPQHF. Drawing the rest from reference TRBV5-1 and TRBJ1-5, the complete variable domain is KAGVTQTPRYLIKTRGQQVTLSCSPISGHRSVSWYQQTPGQGLQFLFEYFSETQRNKGNFPGRFSGRQFSNSRSEMNVSTLELGDSALYLCASSLDGTSNQPQHFGDGTRLSIL.

The genes are TRBV4-1 and TRBJ2-3; a possible D gene is TRBD1 (5 bases). V was clipped by 1 base and J by 4 bases, with 21 bases between them. Germline V gives CDR1 MGHRA, CDR2 YSYEKL. The CDR3 runs 18 residues. CDR3 sequence: CASSQGGQGGYLADTQYF. The CDR3 coding sequence is TGCGCCAGCAGCCAAGGTGGGCAGGGTGGTTATCTCGCAGATACGCAGTATTTT.

The rearrangement uses TRBV19 and TRBJ1-5; 9 nucleotides match TRBD1. This CDR3 is built from 16 residues. V lost 5 bases and J lost 7; bases outside the gene matches: 12. Germline V gene lookup returns CDR1 LNHDA and CDR2 SQIVND (reference sequence). The CDR3 sequence is CASSSTGTGRVQPQHF. The CDR3 DNA reads TGTGCCAGTAGTTCCACCGGGACAGGGAGGGTCCAGCCCCAGCATTTT.

V gene TRBV4-1 combines with J gene TRBJ2-5, with 11 positions matching TRBD1. V trimming: 3 bases; J trimming: 5 bases; junction bases outside the gene matches: 8. Germline V gene sequence: CDR1 MGHRA, CDR2 YSYEKL. This CDR3 has 16 residues. CDR3 sequence: CASSQPGQGARETQYF. The CDR3 bases are TGCGCCAGCAGCCAGCCCGGACAGGGGGCCAGGGAGACCCAGTACTTC.

This chain uses TRBV7-8 with TRBJ1-4, with 8 bases that match TRBD1. The length of the CDR3 is 15 residues. V dropped 2 bases and J dropped 5; count of bases not matched to a gene: 4. CDR1 and CDR2 from the germline V gene are SGHVS and FQNEAQ. The CDR3 loop is CASSLLGQANEKLFF. CDR3 sequence (DNA): TGTGCCAGCAGCTTATTGGGACAGGCCAATGAAAAACTGTTTTTT.

This clone is classed as medium-sized. The chain carries TRBV6-4 and TRBJ2-1, with no clear D. Looked up from germline, CDR1 is MRHNA and CDR2 is SNTAGT. This CDR3 region has 13 residues. V shed 2 bases and J shed 6 bases, with 8 bases lying between them. The CDR3 loop is CASSDLATNEQFF. The CDR3, as DNA: TGTGCCAGCAGTGACCTGGCCACCAATGAGCAGTTCTTC.

This clone was observed once. The V and J genes are TRBV7-2 and TRBJ2-7; D possibly uses TRBD1 or TRBD2 (5 bases each). V gave up 5 bases and J gave up 11 bases, with 16 bases separating them. The CDR3 length is 12 residues. Germline V gene data show CDR1 as SGHTA and CDR2 as FQGNSA. The CDR3 sequence is CASSLPGPAKYF. The CDR3, as DNA: TGTGCCAGCAGCCTCCCGGGGCCCGCCAAGTACTTC.

The chain uses TRBV29-1 and TRBJ2-7; 9 nucleotides agree with TRBD1. This CDR3 comprises 14 residues. After removal of 7 bases from V and 6 bases from J, the junction contained 13 bases not matched to a gene. Germline V lookup: CDR1 SQVTM, CDR2 ANQGSEA. The CDR3 DNA sequence: TGCAGCGCCGTAAAGACAGGGGGATCGGGCGAGCAGTACTTC. It specifies CSAVKTGGSGEQYF.

This chain uses TRBV6-6 with TRBJ2-3, with unresolved D. Germline CDR1 and CDR2: MNHNY and SVGAGI (reference sequence). The CDR3 has 11 residues. V shed 5 bases and J shed 2 bases, with 2 bases lying between them. This CDR3 reads CASSVTDTQYF. The CDR3 nucleotides are TGTGCCAGCAGTGTCACAGATACGCAGTATTTT.

The chain uses TRBV9 and TRBJ2-7, with D perhaps matching TRBD1 or TRBD2 (6 bases each). The CDR3 covers 15 residues. The germline V gene has CDR1 SGDLS and CDR2 YYNGEE. Deletions cut 0 bases from V and 2 bases from J, with 12 bases between. In DNA form, the CDR3 reads TGTGCCAGCAGCGTAGAATGGGGGGCCCCCTACGAGCAGTACTTC. It specifies CASSVEWGAPYEQYF.

The chain has TRBV30 and TRBJ1-3, with 7 bases matching TRBD1. V was clipped by 0 bases and J by 4 bases; unmatched bases: 3. This CDR3 has 14 residues. The germline V gene has CDR1 GTSNPN and CDR2 SVGIG (reference sequence). The CDR3 DNA sequence: TGTGCCTGGAGTGTAAGGGGGCTGGGAAACACCATATATTTT. Residues: CAWSVRGLGNTIYF. The variable domain in full, with the rest retrieved from reference TRBV30 and TRBJ1-3, is SQTIHQWPATLVQPVGSPLSLECTVEGTSNPNLYWYRQAAGRGLQLLFYSVGIGQISSEVPQNLSASRPQDRQFILSSKKLLLSDSGFYLCAWSVRGLGNTIYFGEGSWLTVV.

This clone has only one observation. The V call is TRBV4-1, the J call TRBJ1-4; D remains ambiguous. V gave up 1 base and J gave up 7 bases, with 16 bases separating them. This CDR3 is built from 16 residues. Germline CDR1 MGHRA, CDR2 YSYEKL. The CDR3 sequence is CASSQVEVVYGEKLFF. The CDR3 DNA sequence: TGCGCCAGCAGCCAAGTGGAGGTTGTGTACGGTGAAAAACTGTTTTTT.

This chain links TRBV2 with TRBJ2-7; 9 bases fit TRBD1. CDR3 length equals 14 residues. Germline CDR1 is SNHLY and CDR2 is FYNNEI. With 5 bases clipped from V and 5 bases from J, the junction kept 7 bases outside the gene matches. DNA for the CDR3: TGTGCCAGCAGTTTGGACAGGGGCAGACACGAGCAGTACTTC. This translates into CASSLDRGRHEQYF.

V usage is TRBV14 and J usage is TRBJ1-4, with TRBD1 matching 7 bases. Losses at the gene ends were 0 bases for V and 14 bases for J; bases not matched to a gene: 6. CDR3 length: 13 residues. The V gene's germline CDR1 is SGHDN and CDR2 FVKESK. CDR3 DNA sequence: TGTGCCAGCAGCCAAGACTGGACAGGCCGGCTGTTTTTT. Translated: CASSQDWTGRLFF.

This CDR3 is CASSDIQQGYNEKLFF. The DNA for the CDR3 is TGTGCCAGCAGTGATATCCAGCAGGGATATAATGAAAAACTGTTTTTT. The chain uses TRBV2 and TRBJ1-4; maybe TRBD1 (5 bases). The CDR3 covers 16 residues. V was pared by 3 bases and J by 4 bases, with 15 bases between. CDR1 is SNHLY and CDR2 is FYNNEI in the germline V gene. The entire variable domain, with the rest obtained from reference TRBV2 and TRBJ1-4, is as follows: EPEVTQTPSHQVTQMGQEVILRCVPISNHLYFYWYRQILGQKVEFLVSFYNNEISEKSEIFDDQFSVERPDGSNFTLKIRSTKLEDSAMYFCASSDIQQGYNEKLFFGSGTQLSVL.

Many counts were recorded for this clone. The chain carries TRBV19 and TRBJ1-1, with D uncertain. The CDR3 has 13 residues. Germline values: CDR1 LNHDA, CDR2 SQIVND (reference sequence). V shed 3 bases and J shed 3 bases, with 8 bases lying between them. In DNA form, the CDR3 reads TGTGCCAGTAGTATGCGGGTCGACACTGAAGCTTTCTTT. This gives the protein CASSMRVDTEAFF.

The V gene is TRBV19, the J gene TRBJ2-7; 9 bases map to TRBD2. Germline-derived CDR1 and CDR2 are LNHDA and SQIVND (reference sequence). This CDR3 region has 15 residues. V shed 5 bases and J 5 bases; nucleotides not matched to a gene: 10. CDR3 sequence reads: CASSLTGTSPHEQYF. The CDR3 nucleotides read TGTGCCAGTAGTTTGACCGGGACTAGCCCCCACGAGCAGTACTTC. The full variable domain, with the rest looked up from reference TRBV19 and TRBJ2-7, is DGGITQSPKYLFRKEGQNVTLSCEQNLNHDAMYWYRQDPGQGLRLIYYSQIVNDFQKGDIAEGYSVSREKKESFPLTVTSAQKNPTAFYLCASSLTGTSPHEQYFGPGTRLTVT.

This chain connects TRBV5-4 to TRBJ2-3, with 10 bases fitting TRBD2. This CDR3 is 15 amino acids long. CDR1 and CDR2 (germline): SGHNT, YYREEE (reference sequence). J lost 2 bases, V lost 4 bases, and 4 bases had no gene match. The CDR3 nucleotides are TGTGCCAGCAGCCTACTAGCGGGACTCACAGATACGCAGTATTTT. Translated: CASSLLAGLTDTQYF.